These 31 T cell receptor beta chains were sequenced from one sample in a study of shared clonotypes between healthy human individuals. Only in-frame clones appear in the TCRdb table, and some are missing; sequencing was by immunoSEQ multiplex PCR. The sample lists 2,500,000 or so clones; approximately 90% were seen once. The sample was naive CD4+ T cells sorted from blood. As for subset: CD45RA+ positively selected. Receptors originate from a young man in good health.

The chain links TRBV29-1 to TRBJ1-2; D might be TRBD1 (6 bases). Trimming pared 3 bases from V and 4 bases from J, leaving 15 bases between. The CDR3 runs to 14 residues. Germline lookup yields CDR1 SQVTM and CDR2 ANQGSEA. The CDR3 bases are TGCAGCGTTGACTCCGAGGGGGAGAGCTATGGCTACACCTTC. This translates into CSVDSEGESYGYTF.

V is TRBV14 and J is TRBJ2-5; unclear D gene. The V end lost 5 bases, the J end lost 5 bases, and 12 bases lay between the germline ends. The CDR3 totals 13 residues. CDR1 is SGHDN and CDR2 is FVKESK in the germline V gene. The CDR3 reads CASSNARIETQYF. The CDR3 DNA sequence: TGTGCCAGCAGCAATGCCCGGATTGAGACCCAGTACTTC.

The chain uses TRBV7-9 and TRBJ2-3; 7 bases match TRBD1. J lost 5 bases, V lost 5 bases, and 13 bases had no gene match. The germline CDR1 and CDR2 sequences are SEHNR and FQNEAQ (reference sequence). The CDR3 consists of 16 residues. The CDR3 loop reads CASSTNLGGLVDTQYF. CDR3 DNA: TGTGCCAGCAGCACTAACCTAGGGGGCCTAGTAGATACGCAGTATTTT.

This rearrangement joins TRBV28 to TRBJ2-3; unclear D gene. V was cut by 3 bases and J by 0 bases, with 13 bases left in between. This CDR3 region has 16 residues. Germline V lookup: CDR1 MDHEN, CDR2 SYDVKM. The CDR3 region has the DNA TGTGCCAGCAGTTTTCCCTGGTCCTCTAGCACAGATACGCAGTATTTT. It codes for CASSFPWSSSTDTQYF.

This clone was found a few times. The rearrangement links TRBV10-3 to TRBJ1-4; D call uncertain. The CDR3 has 12 amino acids. CDR1 is ENHRY, CDR2 SYGVKD, per germline. Trimming took 10 bases from V and 8 from J, leaving 14 bases between them. The CDR3 sequence: CASGVTREKLFF. In DNA, the CDR3 is TGTGCCAGCGGGGTCACCCGGGAAAAACTGTTTTTT.

This clone showed up just a few times. The chain joins TRBV5-6 to TRBJ1-2; D may be TRBD1 (5 bases). CDR1 is SGHDT and CDR2 is YYEEEE in the germline V gene. V was clipped by 0 bases and J by 7 bases, with 7 bases between them. The length of the CDR3 is 12 residues. Here the CDR3 DNA reads TGTGCCAGCAGCTTGGCCGGGGGTGGCTACACCTTC. This encodes CASSLAGGGYTF.

The V call is TRBV19, the J call TRBJ2-6; 8 bases are a match to TRBD1. The CDR3 has 18 residues. J lost 0 bases, V lost 5 bases, and 9 bases had no gene match. Germline CDR1 is LNHDA and CDR2 is SQIVND (reference sequence). The CDR3 DNA reads as TGTGCCAGTAGTCCCAGGACAGGGCCGAGCTCTGGGGCCAACGTCCTGACTTTC. Protein sequence: CASSPRTGPSSGANVLTF.

This chain links TRBV5-1 with TRBJ1-4; D ambiguous. The CDR3 covers 15 residues. Between the trimmed V and J ends, which lost 4 bases and 1 base, there was a span of 11 bases. Germline CDR1 reads SGHRS; CDR2 reads YFSETQ. CDR3 nucleotides: TGCGCCAGCAGCGGAGGTGGTTTAACTAATGAAAAACTGTTTTTT. It yields the protein CASSGGGLTNEKLFF.

This chain links TRBV27 with TRBJ2-3; 9 bases are a match to TRBD2. Germline values: CDR1 MNHEY, CDR2 SMNVEV (reference sequence). CDR3 length: 15 amino acids. J lost 10 bases, V lost 3 bases, and 11 bases had no gene match. In nucleotides, the CDR3 is TGTGCCAGCAGTTTGATGGCGGGAGGGCCCGCGGCGCAGTATTTT. It specifies CASSLMAGGPAAQYF.

The gene calls are TRBV4-3 and TRBJ1-1; no firm D call. Germline V gene lookup returns CDR1 LGHNA and CDR2 YSLEER. Trimming pared 4 bases from V and 2 bases from J, leaving 14 bases between. The CDR3 sequence is 15 residues long. The CDR3 DNA is TGCGCCAGCAGCCCTTCCACGGGCGGAAACACTGAAGCTTTCTTT. Translating gives CASSPSTGGNTEAFF.

The chain couples TRBV5-6 to TRBJ1-4; no reliable D call. The CDR3 has 14 residues. Trimming pared 2 bases from V and 8 bases from J, leaving 13 bases between. Germline CDR1 SGHDT, CDR2 YYEEEE. This CDR3 reads CASSFAGLGEKLFF. In nucleotides, the CDR3 is TGTGCCAGCAGCTTCGCGGGGTTGGGAGAAAAACTGTTTTTT.

The chain couples TRBV19 to TRBJ1-2; 9 bases are shared with TRBD1. The V segment lost 1 base and the J segment 4 bases; nucleotides outside the gene matches: 4. The CDR3 covers 15 residues. The germline V gene has CDR1 LNHDA and CDR2 SQIVND (reference sequence). The CDR3 DNA reads TGTGCCAGTAGTATAGGTCTACAGGGGGCCTATGGCTACACCTTC. Amino acids: CASSIGLQGAYGYTF.

V and J are TRBV19 and TRBJ2-7; tentative D call: TRBD2 (5 bases). V was clipped by 5 bases and J by 1 base, with 15 bases between them. Germline CDR1 and CDR2: LNHDA and SQIVND (reference sequence). The CDR3 length is 15 residues. CDR3 amino acids: CASSFPGSGSYEQYF. The CDR3, as DNA: TGTGCCAGTAGTTTCCCAGGATCGGGATCCTACGAGCAGTACTTC.

V gene TRBV7-2 combines with J gene TRBJ1-2; D is unclear. CDR3 length: 13 residues. The germline V gene encodes CDR1 SGHTA and CDR2 FQGNSA. V was pared by 4 bases and J by 6 bases, with 12 bases between. CDR3: CASSSLAGNGYTF. The CDR3 bases are TGTGCCAGCAGCTCATTAGCCGGAAATGGCTACACCTTC.

The chain joins TRBV6-6 to TRBJ2-1, with a weak D call TRBD1 (6 bases). V was pared by 10 bases and J by 10 bases, with 20 bases between. The CDR3 has 13 residues. Germline CDR1 reads MNHNY; CDR2 reads SVGAGI (reference sequence). CDR3 region: CAITDSVLSEQFF. CDR3 in DNA: TGTGCCATTACGGACAGTGTTTTGTCGGAGCAGTTCTTC.

As regards this clone: Other nucleotide sequences from this sample produce the same CDR3. The CDR3 sequence is CASSRDGSSYEQYF. The CDR3 DNA sequence: TGTGCCAGCAGTCGGGACGGAAGCTCCTACGAGCAGTACTTC. The chain carries TRBV6-5 and TRBJ2-7; D is possibly TRBD1 or TRBD2 (5 bases each). There are 14 residues in the CDR3. CDR1 is MNHEY and CDR2 is SVGAGI in the germline V gene. V lost 5 bases and J 0 bases, leaving 11 bases between the germline ends.

V is TRBV6-5 and J is TRBJ1-5; D is unresolved. This CDR3 spans 15 amino acids. Looked up from germline, CDR1 is MNHEY and CDR2 is SVGAGI. The V gene lost 4 bases and the J gene lost 1 base, with 11 bases spanning the gap. The CDR3, as DNA: TGTGCCAGCAGTTTTGGCGCCGGCAGCAATCAGCCCCAGCATTTT. This codes for CASSFGAGSNQPQHF.

The chain joins TRBV6-1 to TRBJ1-5, with D perhaps TRBD1 (6 bases). Trimming left V 7 bases short and J 4 bases short, with 17 bases between. Germline V CDR1 and CDR2: MNHNS, SASEGT. This CDR3 has 15 residues. The CDR3 here is CASKEATGANQPQHF. The CDR3 DNA reads TGTGCCAGCAAAGAAGCGACAGGAGCGAATCAGCCCCAGCATTTT.

The V gene is TRBV28, the J gene TRBJ1-1; 12 positions agree with TRBD1. There are 17 residues in the CDR3. V lost 6 bases, J lost 8 bases, and 16 bases stayed unmatched. Germline-derived CDR1 and CDR2 are MDHEN and SYDVKM. For the CDR3, the DNA is TGTGCCAGCAGCGACCGGGACAGGGGGCGAGTTTTTCCGGAAGCTTTCTTT. It specifies CASSDRDRGRVFPEAFF.

With respect to this clone: The same CDR3 also results from other DNA sequences found in this sample. The genes are TRBV18 and TRBJ1-1; D is unclear. This CDR3 contains 13 residues. The V gene lost 6 bases and the J gene lost 1 base, with 9 bases spanning the gap. Per germline, CDR1 KGHSH and CDR2 LQKENI. The CDR3 protein is CASSRSGNTEAFF. The CDR3 DNA reads as TGTGCCAGCTCTCGATCAGGGAACACTGAAGCTTTCTTT.

This clone was seen only a few times. Other DNA sequences in this specimen translate into the identical CDR3. The rearrangement joins TRBV19 to TRBJ1-1; D not resolved. The CDR3 extends over 14 amino acids. V lost 3 bases and J lost 2, with 10 bases in between. The germline V gene has CDR1 LNHDA and CDR2 SQIVND (reference sequence). The CDR3 is CASSILAENTEAFF. The CDR3 DNA sequence: TGTGCCAGTAGTATCCTCGCCGAAAACACTGAAGCTTTCTTT.

The chain has TRBV6-6 and TRBJ2-5; 7 bases align to TRBD1. CDR3 length: 14 amino acids. Germline V lookup: CDR1 MNHNY, CDR2 SVGAGI (reference sequence). V lost 8 bases, J lost 3 bases, and 9 bases stayed unmatched. The CDR3 here is CASLLGGLKETQYF. CDR3 sequence (DNA): TGTGCCAGCCTTTTAGGGGGCTTGAAAGAGACCCAGTACTTC.

Worth noting for this clone: This same CDR3 is encoded by further DNA sequences in the sample. The rearrangement links TRBV18 to TRBJ2-7, with D hard to call. The CDR3 is made up of 11 amino acids. The V gene's germline CDR1 is KGHSH and CDR2 LQKENI. V lost 5 bases, J lost 0 bases, and 2 bases lay in between. CDR3 in amino acids: CASSISYEQYF. In DNA, the CDR3 is TGTGCCAGCTCAATCTCCTACGAGCAGTACTTC.

On this clone: This sample also contains other DNA sequences that code for the same CDR3. The chain joins TRBV18 to TRBJ1-3; unclear D gene. Germline loops: CDR1 KGHSH, CDR2 LQKENI. V lost 2 bases, J lost 4 bases, and 9 bases lay in between. The CDR3 runs 14 residues. The CDR3 DNA sequence: TGTGCCAGCTCACCATCCGGGCCCGGAAACACCATATATTTT. Translating gives CASSPSGPGNTIYF. The full variable domain, completed using reference TRBV18 and TRBJ1-3, is NAGVMQNPRHLVRRRGQEARLRCSPMKGHSHVYWYRQLPEEGLKFMVYLQKENIIDESGMPKERFSAEFPKEGPSILRIQQVVRGDSAAYFCASSPSGPGNTIYFGEGSWLTVV.

The gene calls are TRBV19 and TRBJ1-6; the match to TRBD1 covers 8 bases. Trimming at V came to 7 bases and at J to 6 bases, leaving 8 bases not matched to a gene. Germline V gene sequence: CDR1 LNHDA, CDR2 SQIVND (reference sequence). The CDR3 spans 15 residues. In nucleotides, the CDR3 is TGTGCCAGTACGGGTTTGGACAGGGCTAATTCACCCCTCCACTTT. This encodes CASTGLDRANSPLHF.

Details on this clone: This same CDR3 is encoded by further DNA sequences in the sample. The chain joins TRBV5-1 to TRBJ2-5; tentatively, D is TRBD2 (5 bases). Germline V lookup: CDR1 SGHRS, CDR2 YFSETQ. The CDR3 extends over 14 amino acids. V dropped 1 base and J dropped 1 base, with 8 bases sitting between them. CDR3 region: CASSLTAGQETQYF. The DNA for the CDR3 is TGCGCCAGCAGCTTGACCGCGGGCCAAGAGACCCAGTACTTC.

The chain combines TRBV6-5 with TRBJ1-1; perhaps TRBD1 as D (5 bases). Trimming took off 7 bases at V and 6 bases at J, with 21 bases between the two ends. Germline V gene data show CDR1 as MNHEY and CDR2 as SVGAGI. This CDR3 has 15 residues. CDR3 sequence (DNA): TGTGCCAGCACCTACGGGGGGGGGATTACGGCTGAAGCTTTCTTT. Protein: CASTYGGGITAEAFF.

This clone has a single count. This chain uses TRBV10-3 with TRBJ1-2; D is possibly TRBD1 (5 bases). V lost 0 bases and J lost 8, with 13 bases in between. This CDR3 comprises 14 residues. Germline CDR1 and CDR2: ENHRY and SYGVKD. In DNA form, the CDR3 reads TGTGCCATCAGTGAGTCTCGGGGGGTGGAAGGCTACACCTTC. Translating it yields CAISESRGVEGYTF.

The chain is built from TRBV27 and TRBJ2-7, with a weak D call TRBD1 (6 bases). Trimming stripped 4 bases from V and 4 bases from J, with 14 bases between. The germline V gene has CDR1 MNHEY and CDR2 SMNVEV (reference sequence). The CDR3 extends over 14 amino acids. The CDR3 sequence: CASSSPGHKYEQYF. The DNA of the CDR3 is TGTGCCAGCAGTTCCCCGGGACACAAGTACGAGCAGTACTTC.

The chain recombines TRBV19 with TRBJ1-6; 9 bases match TRBD1. The CDR3 extends over 16 amino acids. Germline lookup yields CDR1 LNHDA and CDR2 SQIVND (reference sequence). V was clipped by 7 bases and J by 6 bases; unmatched bases: 10. In DNA, the CDR3 is TGTGCCAGTACCCCGGGACAGGGAGAGGGTAATTCACCCCTCCACTTT. Its translation: CASTPGQGEGNSPLHF.

This chain links TRBV29-1 with TRBJ1-2; D is possibly TRBD1 (5 bases). The CDR3 consists of 16 residues. Per the germline V gene, CDR1 is SQVTM and CDR2 is ANQGSEA. V lost 7 bases and J lost 8, with 29 bases in between. As DNA, the CDR3 is TGCAGCGCTCGACCCCGGGTATGGGACTCCGCCTCCGGCTACACCTTC. It codes for CSARPRVWDSASGYTF. The full variable domain, with the rest looked up from reference TRBV29-1 and TRBJ1-2, is SAVISQKPSRDICQRGTSLTIQCQVDSQVTMMFWYRQQPGQSLTLIATANQGSEATYESGFVIDKFPISRPNLTFSTLTVSNMSPEDSSIYLCSARPRVWDSASGYTFGSGTRLTVV.